This T cell receptor (beta chain) was identified in a study of stem cell transplantation in POMP-related autoinflammatory disease. Study-wide background: The study hypothesized thymoproteasome defects skew the TRB repertoire via impaired CD8+ selection. Pre-transplant patients had naive-skewed CD4+ T cells and few CD8+ T cells. Points from the study as a whole: Across all analyzed T-cell subsets, patients with PRAID tended toward reduced diversity and increased clonality. Unique TRB V-J gene pairings were limited in number in patients with PRAID.

Germline V lookup: CDR1 LNHDA, CDR2 SQIVND (reference sequence). Trimming took off 3 bases at V and 3 bases at J, with 6 bases between the two ends. CDR3 length: 13 amino acids. PRAID featured prominent immunodeficiency. Profiling relied on immunoSEQ multiplex PCR, and the TCRdb table lists in-frame clones only, not all of them. The repertoire has some 8,300 clones, 90% to 95% of them found once; the top ten carry about 2.9%. About this clone: Its specificity is not known.

The source material was CD8+ T cells from PBMCs, sampled before stem cell transplantation. The TCR sequence derives from a human donor with POMP-related autoinflammation and immune dysregulation (PRAID). The chain joins TRBV19 to TRBJ2-1; D call uncertain. CDR3 sequence (DNA): TGTGCCAGTAGTATGGGCGACTACAATGAGCAGTTCTTC. Residues: CASSMGDYNEQFF.